This T cell receptor (beta chain) was retrieved from a study of T cell clusters in autoimmune cytopenias. Study-level results: TRB repertoire shifts in secondary cytopenia and chronic lymphocytic leukemia mostly reflected lymphoma, not autoimmunity. Clustering suggested that physiological T cell clusters were missing in primary autoimmune cytopenia patients. Comparing secondary cytopenia with chronic lymphocytic leukemia showed no cluster-lack signature, apparently masked by lymphoma repertoire.

To note about this clonotype: Antigen unknown.

TRB rearrangements were amplified by touch-down multiplex PCR with mixed TRB-A/B primers. TCRdb reprocessed the multiplex PCR reads and stores each CDR3 protein as one record, lacking DNA. The sample data list roughly 6,900 distinct CDR3 sequences. The CDR3 runs to 14 residues. TRB was amplified from about 270 ng of peripheral blood genomic DNA per sample. This TCR came from a human donor with an autoimmune cytopenia or autoimmune hepatitis (not recorded which). The V and J genes are TRBV12-3 or TRBV12-4 and TRBJ2-7; TCRdb proposes TRBD1, but this gene call is untestable without DNA. What was sequenced was peripheral blood. The CDR3 reads CASSLGQGVYEQYF.